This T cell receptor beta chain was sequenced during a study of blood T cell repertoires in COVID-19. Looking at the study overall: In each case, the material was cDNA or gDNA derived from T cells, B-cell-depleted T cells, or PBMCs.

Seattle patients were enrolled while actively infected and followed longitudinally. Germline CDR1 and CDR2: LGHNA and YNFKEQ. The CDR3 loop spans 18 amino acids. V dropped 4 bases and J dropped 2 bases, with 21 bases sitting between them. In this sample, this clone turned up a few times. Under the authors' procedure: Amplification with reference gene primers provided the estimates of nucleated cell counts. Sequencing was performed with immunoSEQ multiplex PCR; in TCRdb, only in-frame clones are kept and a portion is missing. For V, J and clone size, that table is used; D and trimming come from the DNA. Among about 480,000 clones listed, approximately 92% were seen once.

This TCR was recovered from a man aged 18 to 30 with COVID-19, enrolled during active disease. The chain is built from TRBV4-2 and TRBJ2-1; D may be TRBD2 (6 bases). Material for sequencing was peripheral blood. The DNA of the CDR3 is TGTGCCAGCAGCCCCACTGGGGAAGGGCGGGGCCCCTACAATGAGCAGTTCTTC. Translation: CASSPTGEGRGPYNEQFF.